A selection of T cell receptor beta chains follows, all from one sample in a study of T cell clonotyping in hematopoietic cell transplantation. The data were produced by immunoSEQ multiplex PCR, yet TCRdb's version contains in-frame clones alone and is incomplete. The data hold 12,000 to 15,000 clones, with 95% to 98% observed a single time. Sequences were derived from peripheral blood mononuclear cells, sampled 30 days after allogeneic stem cell transplant. The receptors derive from a female patient aged 50-65 years who had an allogeneic stem cell transplant from an unrelated donor, so T cells may come from the graft donor. Some clones in this sample may be carry-over from other donors' samples. Each CDR3 is given with its conserved first and last residue. Each record gives: CDR3 protein, J gene, V gene, D gene. A D gene is named only where the DNA matches it firmly.

cdr3_aa: CASSVGQGAGELFF; j_call: TRBJ2-2; v_call: TRBV5-1; d_call: TRBD1
cdr3_aa: CASRDSRSSYEQYF; j_call: TRBJ2-7; v_call: TRBV25-1; d_call: NA
cdr3_aa: CASTPRGLDYGYTF; j_call: TRBJ1-2; v_call: TRBV19; d_call: NA
cdr3_aa: CASSYGNNEQFF; j_call: TRBJ2-1; v_call: TRBV7-4; d_call: NA
cdr3_aa: CASSVATGIKTEAFF; j_call: TRBJ1-1; v_call: TRBV9; d_call: NA
cdr3_aa: CASSVGQGLGTEAFF; j_call: TRBJ1-1; v_call: TRBV9; d_call: NA
cdr3_aa: CASSEDSGGTGELFF; j_call: TRBJ2-2; v_call: TRBV6-1; d_call: NA
cdr3_aa: CAGRIPGLNEQFF; j_call: TRBJ2-1; v_call: TRBV7-9; d_call: NA
cdr3_aa: CAWSIESGTTQPQHF; j_call: TRBJ1-5; v_call: TRBV30; d_call: NA
cdr3_aa: CASSSGTGVGNQPQHF; j_call: TRBJ1-5; v_call: TRBV5-8; d_call: TRBD1
cdr3_aa: CAWDFGYYGYTF; j_call: TRBJ1-2; v_call: TRBV30; d_call: NA
cdr3_aa: CASKRQGEGGELFF; j_call: TRBJ2-2; v_call: TRBV2; d_call: TRBD1
cdr3_aa: CASSRGQGGNQPQHF; j_call: TRBJ1-5; v_call: TRBV7-2; d_call: TRBD1
cdr3_aa: CASSLRTGNTEAFF; j_call: TRBJ1-1; v_call: TRBV5-1; d_call: NA
cdr3_aa: CASRTLGGGGYTF; j_call: TRBJ1-2; v_call: TRBV27; d_call: NA
cdr3_aa: CASSRDRGNYEQYF; j_call: TRBJ2-7; v_call: TRBV2; d_call: TRBD1
cdr3_aa: CASSRRAGTPPNQPQHF; j_call: TRBJ1-5; v_call: TRBV19; d_call: NA
cdr3_aa: CSVKGINTEAFF; j_call: TRBJ1-1; v_call: TRBV29-1; d_call: NA
cdr3_aa: CASSIVGGPSSYEQYF; j_call: TRBJ2-7; v_call: TRBV19; d_call: NA
cdr3_aa: CASSLGLSYEQYF; j_call: TRBJ2-7; v_call: TRBV13; d_call: NA
cdr3_aa: CASSITGDYEQYF; j_call: TRBJ2-7; v_call: TRBV5-1; d_call: NA
cdr3_aa: CAWSSDRGSEKLFF; j_call: TRBJ1-4; v_call: TRBV30; d_call: TRBD1
cdr3_aa: CASSPTGESGSPLHF; j_call: TRBJ1-6; v_call: TRBV6-4; d_call: TRBD1
cdr3_aa: CASSFDRYEQYF; j_call: TRBJ2-7; v_call: TRBV5-8; d_call: NA
cdr3_aa: CASSLTEGAGGYTF; j_call: TRBJ1-2; v_call: TRBV7-9; d_call: TRBD1
cdr3_aa: CASRKDRGHGYTF; j_call: TRBJ1-2; v_call: TRBV6-4; d_call: TRBD1
cdr3_aa: CASRPGTGAYNEQFF; j_call: TRBJ2-1; v_call: TRBV6-6; d_call: TRBD1
cdr3_aa: CASSYFTTNTEAFF; j_call: TRBJ1-1; v_call: TRBV6-5; d_call: NA
cdr3_aa: CASKSPNVRTEAFF; j_call: TRBJ1-1; v_call: TRBV28; d_call: NA
cdr3_aa: CAWSVRSSGPFF; j_call: TRBJ2-2; v_call: TRBV30; d_call: NA
cdr3_aa: CASSEAQGRWANEQFF; j_call: TRBJ2-1; v_call: TRBV2; d_call: NA
cdr3_aa: CASSLEVEELFF; j_call: TRBJ2-2; v_call: TRBV5-1; d_call: NA
cdr3_aa: CASSPGELDYGYTF; j_call: TRBJ1-2; v_call: TRBV6-4; d_call: NA
cdr3_aa: CASSQGRSPLHF; j_call: TRBJ1-6; v_call: TRBV4-2; d_call: NA
cdr3_aa: CASSAQGSIDQPQHF; j_call: TRBJ1-5; v_call: TRBV9; d_call: NA
cdr3_aa: CASSQGLQGTNEKLFF; j_call: TRBJ1-4; v_call: TRBV14; d_call: NA
cdr3_aa: CASSQVGAFQGETQYF; j_call: TRBJ2-5; v_call: TRBV14; d_call: NA
cdr3_aa: CASSGGQRVEAFF; j_call: TRBJ1-1; v_call: TRBV5-1; d_call: TRBD1
cdr3_aa: CATRDLGVGETQYF; j_call: TRBJ2-5; v_call: TRBV25-1; d_call: NA
cdr3_aa: CASSMRRQHNQPQHF; j_call: TRBJ1-5; v_call: TRBV19; d_call: NA
cdr3_aa: CASSYRDRVGYTF; j_call: TRBJ1-2; v_call: TRBV6-5; d_call: TRBD1
cdr3_aa: CATSRDGGPQETQYF; j_call: TRBJ2-5; v_call: TRBV15; d_call: NA
cdr3_aa: CSVERGGAQYF; j_call: TRBJ2-3; v_call: TRBV29-1; d_call: TRBD1
cdr3_aa: CASSDGVGSLYYGYTF; j_call: TRBJ1-2; v_call: TRBV5-6; d_call: NA
cdr3_aa: CASSLELGGVEAFF; j_call: TRBJ1-1; v_call: TRBV5-1; d_call: NA
cdr3_aa: CATSRRGNTGELFF; j_call: TRBJ2-2; v_call: TRBV15; d_call: NA
cdr3_aa: CASNRARDRALGGGYTF; j_call: TRBJ1-2; v_call: TRBV9; d_call: TRBD1
cdr3_aa: CASSQDLWSVYGYTF; j_call: TRBJ1-2; v_call: TRBV4-2; d_call: NA
cdr3_aa: CAYTPSPANTGELFF; j_call: TRBJ2-2; v_call: TRBV30; d_call: NA
cdr3_aa: CASSGYQETQYF; j_call: TRBJ2-5; v_call: TRBV9; d_call: NA
cdr3_aa: CSVPREGDYGYTF; j_call: TRBJ1-2; v_call: TRBV29-1; d_call: NA
cdr3_aa: CASSQGGTYGYTF; j_call: TRBJ1-2; v_call: TRBV7-2; d_call: NA
cdr3_aa: CASRPSGGEKGTQYF; j_call: TRBJ2-3; v_call: TRBV11-2; d_call: TRBD2
cdr3_aa: CASSFWGEDEKLFF; j_call: TRBJ1-4; v_call: TRBV5-6; d_call: NA
cdr3_aa: CASSQGQGLGGYTF; j_call: TRBJ1-2; v_call: TRBV27; d_call: TRBD1
cdr3_aa: CASSVSGRTDTQYF; j_call: TRBJ2-3; v_call: TRBV2; d_call: TRBD2
cdr3_aa: CASSSGTGGTDTQYF; j_call: TRBJ2-3; v_call: TRBV5-1; d_call: TRBD1
cdr3_aa: CASSYLRQGGPDTQYF; j_call: TRBJ2-3; v_call: TRBV6-5; d_call: NA
cdr3_aa: CAALSWTVGNTIYF; j_call: TRBJ1-3; v_call: TRBV6-1; d_call: NA